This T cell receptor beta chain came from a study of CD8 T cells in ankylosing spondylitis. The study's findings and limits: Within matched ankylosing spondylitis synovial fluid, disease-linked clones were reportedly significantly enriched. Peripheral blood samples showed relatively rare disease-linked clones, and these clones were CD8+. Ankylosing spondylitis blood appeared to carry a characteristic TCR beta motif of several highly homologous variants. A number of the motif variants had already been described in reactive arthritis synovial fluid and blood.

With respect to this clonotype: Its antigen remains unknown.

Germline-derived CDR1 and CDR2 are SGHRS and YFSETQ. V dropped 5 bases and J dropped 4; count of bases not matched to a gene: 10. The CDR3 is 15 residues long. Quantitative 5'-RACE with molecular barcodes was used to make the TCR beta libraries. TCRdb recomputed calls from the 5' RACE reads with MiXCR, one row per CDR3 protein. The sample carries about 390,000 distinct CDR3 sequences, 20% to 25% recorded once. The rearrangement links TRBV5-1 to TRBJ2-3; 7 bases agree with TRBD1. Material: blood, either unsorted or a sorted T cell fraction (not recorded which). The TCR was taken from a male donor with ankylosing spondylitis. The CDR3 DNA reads TGCGCCAGCAGTTTGAAGACAGGGCCCGCAGATACGCAGTATTTT. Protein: CASSLKTGPADTQYF.